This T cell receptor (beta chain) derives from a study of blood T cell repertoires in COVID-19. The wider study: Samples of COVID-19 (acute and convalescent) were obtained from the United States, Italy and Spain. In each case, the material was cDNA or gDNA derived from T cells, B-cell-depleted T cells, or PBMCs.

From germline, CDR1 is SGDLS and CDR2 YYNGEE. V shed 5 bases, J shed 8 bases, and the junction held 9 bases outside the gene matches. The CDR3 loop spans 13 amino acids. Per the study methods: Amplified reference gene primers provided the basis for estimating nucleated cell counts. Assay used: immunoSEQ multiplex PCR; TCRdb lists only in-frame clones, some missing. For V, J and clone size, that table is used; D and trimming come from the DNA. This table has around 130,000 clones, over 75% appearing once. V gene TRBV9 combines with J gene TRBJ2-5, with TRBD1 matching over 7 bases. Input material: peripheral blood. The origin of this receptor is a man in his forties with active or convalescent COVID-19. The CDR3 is CASSAVPGGTQYF. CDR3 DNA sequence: TGTGCCAGCAGTGCTGTTCCAGGGGGTACCCAGTACTTC.